Included here is one T cell receptor beta chain sequence, with context. These data come from a study of blood T cell repertoires in COVID-19. Study in general: The United States, Italy and Spain supplied acute and convalescent COVID-19 samples. T cells, B-cell-depleted T cells, or PBMCs supplied cDNA or gDNA.

Repertoires were generated with immunoSEQ multiplex PCR, while TCRdb's copy carries only in-frame clones and drops some. The sample shows 35,000 to 40,000 clones, approximately 91% of them seen only once. The ends lost 2 bases at V and 5 bases at J; junction bases unmatched: 4. The CDR3 has 14 residues. Germline-derived CDR1 and CDR2 are MRHNA and SNTAGT. Sequenced sample: peripheral blood. This clonotype was obtained from a man aged 70-80 years with acute or convalescent COVID-19. The genes are TRBV6-4 and TRBJ2-5; TRBD2 matches at 8 bases. This chain's CDR3 is CASSDPGLGETQYF. CDR3 DNA sequence: TGTGCCAGCAGTGACCCGGGACTAGGGGAGACCCAGTACTTC.